Following are 8 T cell receptor beta chains from one sample sequenced in a study of Ad26.COV2.S vaccination and SARS-CoV-2 variants. The table came from immunoSEQ multiplex PCR; TCRdb's copy has only in-frame clones and leaves some out. The repertoire holds roughly 100,000 clones, with over 70% as singletons. Sequencing was performed on peripheral blood, taken after recovery from COVID-19. Source of these receptors: a human donor who had recovered from COVID-19.

The chain combines TRBV18 with TRBJ1-5; 7 bases are shared with TRBD1. The CDR3 consists of 15 residues. Trimming cost V 3 bases and J 2 bases; bases outside gene matches: 4. Looked up from germline, CDR1 is KGHSH and CDR2 is LQKENI. CDR3: CASSPTGYGNQPQHF. For the CDR3, the DNA is TGTGCCAGCTCACCGACAGGGTATGGCAATCAGCCCCAGCATTTT.

The chain links TRBV6-2 or TRBV6-3 to TRBJ2-7; 8 nucleotides agree with TRBD1. Germline loops: CDR1 MNHEY, CDR2 SVGEGT. The junction had 7 bases not matched to a gene; V was cut back by 6 bases and J by 0 bases. CDR3 length: 15 residues. In DNA form, the CDR3 reads TGTGCCAGCAGCCGCGGACAGGGCATCTCCTACGAGCAGTACTTC. Translating gives CASSRGQGISYEQYF.

This chain joins TRBV6-2 or TRBV6-3 and TRBJ2-5; tentative D call: TRBD1 (6 bases). The CDR3 contains 13 residues. Trimming took off 6 bases at V and 4 bases at J, with 12 bases between the two ends. Germline CDR1 MNHEY, CDR2 SVGEGT. The CDR3 here is CASRPTGIETQYF. The DNA for the CDR3 is TGTGCCAGCAGACCTACAGGGATAGAGACCCAGTACTTC.

The chain uses TRBV28 and TRBJ2-6; 10 nucleotides match TRBD1. The CDR3 spans 19 residues. Trimming removed 5 bases from V and 2 bases from J; junction bases left unmatched: 12. Per the germline V gene, CDR1 is MDHEN and CDR2 is SYDVKM. CDR3 nucleotides: TGTGCCAGCAGTGAACTAGGACAGGGGGATTTAACTGGGGCCAACGTCCTGACTTTC. Its translation is CASSELGQGDLTGANVLTF.

The chain carries TRBV5-4 and TRBJ2-1, with TRBD2 identical over 10 bases. The ends lost 4 bases at V and 10 bases at J; junction bases unmatched: 8. The V gene's germline CDR1 is SGHNT and CDR2 YYREEE (reference sequence). The CDR3 is made up of 14 amino acids. The chain's CDR3 is CASSPSGGAWEQFF. Here the CDR3 DNA reads TGTGCCAGCAGCCCAAGCGGGGGGGCTTGGGAGCAGTTCTTC.

The chain employs TRBV6-2 or TRBV6-3 and TRBJ1-1; weak D call: TRBD1 (6 bases). Per germline, CDR1 MNHEY and CDR2 SVGEGT. V was cut by 6 bases and J by 3 bases, with 11 bases left in between. The CDR3 loop spans 13 amino acids. The CDR3 DNA follows: TGTGCCAGCAGCTATCAGGGGTACACTGAAGCTTTCTTT. As protein: CASSYQGYTEAFF.

This clone was picked up a small number of times. CDR3 nucleotides: TGCGCCAGCTACATCGGCGACTCCTACAATGAGCAGTTCTTC. This codes for CASYIGDSYNEQFF. V is TRBV23-1 and J is TRBJ2-1; D is unresolved. TRBV23-1 is placed among ORFs of uncertain function. The CDR3 is 14 residues long. V was clipped by 8 bases and J by 0 bases, with 11 bases between them.

This rearrangement joins TRBV4-3 to TRBJ1-1; D is unresolved. Per the germline V gene, CDR1 is LGHNA and CDR2 is YSLEER. V lost 0 bases to trimming and J lost 5 bases, with 10 bases between them. The CDR3 is made up of 14 amino acids. CDR3 nucleotides: TGCGCCAGCAGCCAAGATAAGAGGGTTACTGAAGCTTTCTTT. This gives the protein CASSQDKRVTEAFF.